A selection of T cell receptor beta chains follows, all from one sample in a study of blood T cell repertoires in COVID-19. Sequencing was performed with immunoSEQ multiplex PCR; in TCRdb, only in-frame clones are kept and a portion is missing. The data show a few hundred thousand clones, 86% seen once. The specimen sequenced was peripheral blood. Source of these receptors: a woman in her twenties or thirties with active or convalescent COVID-19. The CDR3 runs from the conserved cysteine through the conserved F or W. The order of the fields is V gene, J gene, CDR3 protein.

TRBV4-2,TRBJ2-1,CASSQEGAGGYHNEQFF
TRBV7-6,TRBJ2-3,CASSLAPTSGGTYSTDTQYF
TRBV6-5,TRBJ2-2,CASRQGADGELFF
TRBV6-2/TRBV6-3,TRBJ2-4,CASSPGTGGWTKNIQYF
TRBV5-1,TRBJ2-1,CASAFGLAGSRSYNEQFF
TRBV19,TRBJ1-1,CASSIEKGRGFEAEAFF
TRBV25-1,TRBJ1-4,CASSAHRGSDEKLFF
TRBV6-5,TRBJ2-7,CASSYFSGGGRYEQYF
TRBV27,TRBJ2-7,CASSLRGEWGEQYF
TRBV7-7,TRBJ2-1,CASSLAAGAPNEQFF
TRBV11-1,TRBJ2-7,CASSRGTEEQYF
TRBV28,TRBJ1-6,CASSFPRASYNSPLHF
TRBV3-1/TRBV3-2,TRBJ2-1,CASSQGYRAEQFF
TRBV5-6,TRBJ1-2,CASTLGTGLYGYTF
TRBV6-5,TRBJ1-2,CASSYDREGGYTF
TRBV4-2,TRBJ2-7,CASSQERSQGVEQYF
TRBV2,TRBJ1-2,CASSENPGPRGEGYTF
TRBV27,TRBJ1-6,CASSLSYSYNSPLHF
TRBV13,TRBJ2-1,CASSHHQQGQGWISSYNEQFF
TRBV20-1,TRBJ2-7,CSAARVGEQYF
TRBV7-2,TRBJ2-7,CASAWGPSLGYEQYF
TRBV30,TRBJ2-7,CAWTQGTHEQYF
TRBV24-1,TRBJ1-5,CATSKAGSSNQPQHF
TRBV19,TRBJ1-4,CASTIGGNGEKLFF
TRBV18,TRBJ1-4,CASSPRGGGEKLFF
TRBV4-3,TRBJ1-3,CASSQVVSSGNTIYF
TRBV6-1,TRBJ1-4,CASSEEEGRREKLFF
TRBV30,TRBJ1-1,CAWSVGAGDTEAFF
TRBV6-5,TRBJ1-5,CASSPPQGQPQHF